This entry lists 2 T cell receptor beta chains sequenced from one sample in a study of shared clonotypes between healthy human individuals (dated by TCRdb to 2020 to 2021). The library came from the immunoSEQ multiplex PCR assay. TCRdb mirrors the immuneACCESS table, restricted to in-frame sequences. Some clones are absent from its copies; in checked studies, under half trace to an unresolved V gene, and the reason for the others is unknown. In all, the sample holds a few million clones, and approximately 93% of those were seen once. Together, the top ten hold 0.39% of the sample. Sequenced sample: naive CD4+ T cells from PBMCs. Explained via the paper, the cell subset or site label denotes: CD45RA+ positively selected. The receptor set was obtained from a man aged 18-30 years in good health. Some clones in this sample may be carry-over from other donors' samples.

The chain joins TRBV7-6 to TRBJ2-2; 9 bases are shared with TRBD1. The CDR3 has 16 amino acids. The germline CDR1 and CDR2 sequences are SGHVS and FNYEAQ. With 5 bases clipped from V and 4 bases from J, the junction kept 8 bases outside the gene matches. The CDR3 bases are TGTGCCAGCAGCCCGGGACAGGGCGGAGGCACCGGGGAGCTGTTTTTT. This sequence encodes CASSPGQGGGTGELFF.

About this clone: The same CDR3 is also encoded by other DNA sequences in this sample. The chain couples TRBV30 to TRBJ1-4, with D maybe TRBD1 (5 bases). Trimming stripped 0 bases from V and 7 bases from J, with 9 bases between. The CDR3 covers 13 residues. Germline V gives CDR1 GTSNPN, CDR2 SVGIG (reference sequence). DNA of the CDR3: TGTGCCTGGAGTGTACAAGGGGTTGAAAAACTGTTTTTT. Its protein is CAWSVQGVEKLFF.